Presented here are 21 T cell receptor beta chains from one specimen sequenced in a study of OX40 agonist ivuxolimab in advanced cancers. TCRdb's table, derived via immunoSEQ multiplex PCR, lists solely in-frame clones and lacks some. The sample has 45,000 to 55,000 clones, nearly 90% seen once. This sample comprised CD4+ or CD8+ T cells sorted from blood, obtained in a trial of the OX40 agonist ivuxolimab. These receptors all come from an adult with an advanced solid tumor such as melanoma, head and neck, liver or kidney cancer.

The J gene is TRBJ2-1, the V gene TRBV7-6; 7 bases align to TRBD1. J gave up 4 bases and V 5 bases, and 8 bases lay outside the gene matches. The CDR3 length is 15 residues. CDR1 is SGHVS, CDR2 FNYEAQ, per germline. The CDR3 DNA sequence: TGTGCCAGCAGCCCTCCGGGACAGAGATACAATGAGCAGTTCTTC. It is translated as CASSPPGQRYNEQFF.

This clone was recorded only once. This chain uses TRBV5-1 with TRBJ1-1, with TRBD1 matching over 7 bases. Germline V gene lookup returns CDR1 SGHRS and CDR2 YFSETQ. V shed 0 bases, J shed 4 bases, and the junction held 6 bases outside the gene matches. The CDR3 runs 15 residues. The CDR3 nucleotides are TGCGCCAGCAGCTTGGGTCCAGGGGGGAGCACTGAAGCTTTCTTT. Amino acid sequence: CASSLGPGGSTEAFF.

This clone was seen a few times. The chain combines TRBV19 with TRBJ2-5, with 8 bases that match TRBD2. From germline, CDR1 is LNHDA and CDR2 SQIVND (reference sequence). V shed 5 bases, J shed 4 bases, and the junction held 6 bases outside the gene matches. The CDR3 has 14 amino acids. The CDR3 coding sequence is TGTGCCAGTAGTCCGGGGGGGGTAACAGAGACCCAGTACTTC. This codes for CASSPGGVTETQYF.

The chain recombines TRBV29-1 with TRBJ2-3, with TRBD2 identical over 12 bases. Trimming removed 4 bases from V and 8 bases from J; junction bases left unmatched: 7. The CDR3 covers 14 residues. Germline CDR1 is SQVTM and CDR2 is ANQGSEA. CDR3 residues: CSVVLAGGRGTQYF. Here the CDR3 DNA reads TGCAGCGTTGTACTAGCGGGAGGCAGAGGTACGCAGTATTTT.

This clone was seen more than once but under ten times. The genes are TRBV7-2 and TRBJ2-3; 8 bases align to TRBD2. The CDR3 is 14 residues long. After removal of 6 bases from V and 4 bases from J, the junction contained 6 bases not matched to a gene. The V gene's germline CDR1 is SGHTA and CDR2 FQGNSA. The CDR3 is CASRKLGRADTQYF. CDR3 coding DNA: TGTGCCAGCAGAAAACTCGGGAGGGCAGATACGCAGTATTTT.

The chain carries TRBV5-4 and TRBJ2-3; 9 positions match TRBD2. The junction had 5 bases not matched to a gene; V was cut back by 5 bases and J by 1 base. The germline V gene encodes CDR1 SGHNT and CDR2 YYREEE (reference sequence). This CDR3 has 15 amino acids. CDR3 loop: CASRTGLAGTDTQYF. The CDR3 DNA sequence: TGTGCCAGCAGAACGGGACTAGCCGGCACAGATACGCAGTATTTT. Drawing the rest from reference TRBV5-4 and TRBJ2-3, the complete variable domain is ETGVTQSPTHLIKTRGQQVTLRCSSQSGHNTVSWYQQALGQGPQFIFQYYREEENGRGNFPPRFSGLQFPNYSSELNVNALELDDSALYLCASRTGLAGTDTQYFGPGTRLTVL.

A word on this clone: The sample holds other DNA sequences that translate to the same CDR3. The chain couples TRBV5-1 to TRBJ1-1, with D unclear. V lost 0 bases and J 0 bases, leaving 9 bases between the germline ends. This CDR3 has 15 residues. Germline CDR1 is SGHRS and CDR2 is YFSETQ. The CDR3 sequence: CASSLVPGMNTEAFF. In nucleotides, the CDR3 is TGCGCCAGCAGCTTGGTCCCGGGGATGAACACTGAAGCTTTCTTT.

Concerning this clone: The junction departs from the called germline gene at one end, perhaps through a read error. The chain combines TRBV9 with TRBJ1-2, with 9 bases aligning to TRBD1. The CDR3 is 13 residues long. Germline V gives CDR1 SGDLS, CDR2 YYNGEE. The CDR3 reads CASSVGTGPPLVF. In DNA, the CDR3 is TGTGCCAGCAGCGTCGGGACAGGGCCCCCTTTAGTCTTC.

The gene calls are TRBV30 and TRBJ1-2, with D tentatively TRBD1 (5 bases). The CDR3 covers 13 residues. Trimming pared 1 base from V and 5 bases from J, leaving 11 bases between. CDR1 GTSNPN and CDR2 SVGIG come from the germline V gene (reference sequence). The CDR3 spells CAWSATAQYGYTF. The CDR3 bases are TGTGCCTGGAGTGCGACAGCCCAATATGGCTACACCTTC. The full variable domain, in which reference TRBV30 and TRBJ1-2 provide the parts outside the CDR3, is SQTIHQWPATLVQPVGSPLSLECTVEGTSNPNLYWYRQAAGRGLQLLFYSVGIGQISSEVPQNLSASRPQDRQFILSSKKLLLSDSGFYLCAWSATAQYGYTFGSGTRLTVV.

The chain couples TRBV7-8 to TRBJ2-2; D call uncertain. The V and J ends lost 1 base and 8 bases respectively, with 14 bases between them. The CDR3 length is 15 residues. Germline lookup yields CDR1 SGHVS and CDR2 FQNEAQ. The CDR3 sequence: CASSLGRWGKGELFF. DNA of the CDR3: TGTGCCAGCAGCTTAGGACGGTGGGGAAAGGGGGAGCTGTTTTTT.

V gene TRBV6-1 combines with J gene TRBJ2-3, with 8 positions matching TRBD2. The CDR3 sequence is 14 residues long. Germline V gives CDR1 MNHNS, CDR2 SASEGT. The trim removed 7 bases at V and 7 bases at J, leaving 10 bases unmatched. CDR3 bases: TGTGCCAGCACCCTAGCGGGCTTGGGGAATACGCAGTATTTT. Translating it yields CASTLAGLGNTQYF.

This chain connects TRBV29-1 to TRBJ2-3, with D possibly being TRBD2 (5 bases). Germline assignment: CDR1 SQVTM and CDR2 ANQGSEA. The length of the CDR3 is 11 residues. The CDR3 is CKRPSTDTQYF. CDR3 in DNA: TGCAAGCGGCCTAGCACAGATACGCAGTATTTT.

This chain links TRBV5-5 with TRBJ1-5; possible D gene TRBD1, 5 bases. V was pared by 4 bases and J by 1 base, with 12 bases between. CDR1 SGHKS and CDR2 YYEKEE come from the germline V gene (reference sequence). The CDR3 consists of 15 residues. CDR3 sequence (DNA): TGTGCCAGCAGCCCCGGGACTACAAGCAATCAGCCCCAGCATTTT. It is translated as CASSPGTTSNQPQHF.

This clone was detected only a few times. The chain combines TRBV14 with TRBJ2-1, with unresolved D. Between the trimmed V and J ends, which lost 2 bases and 3 bases, there was a span of 11 bases. The CDR3 contains 15 residues. Germline V gene lookup returns CDR1 SGHDN and CDR2 FVKESK. In DNA form, the CDR3 reads TGTGCCAGCAGCCAATATATGTTGGGCTACAATGAGCAGTTCTTC. This translates into CASSQYMLGYNEQFF.

The CDR3 is CSVETLGQGDGYTF. DNA for the CDR3: TGCAGCGTTGAGACTTTGGGACAGGGAGATGGCTACACCTTC. The rearrangement joins TRBV29-1 to TRBJ1-2; 9 bases agree with TRBD1. Germline CDR1 and CDR2: SQVTM and ANQGSEA. The CDR3 contains 14 residues. J was trimmed by 6 bases and V by 3 bases; bases with no gene match: 8.

This chain joins TRBV28 and TRBJ2-1, with 8 bases identical to TRBD2. The CDR3 extends over 15 amino acids. Germline loops: CDR1 MDHEN, CDR2 SYDVKM. J gave up 3 bases and V 7 bases, and 8 bases lay outside the gene matches. The CDR3 protein is CASTTGLVIYNEQFF. The CDR3 region has the DNA TGTGCCAGCACCACGGGACTAGTTATCTACAATGAGCAGTTCTTC.

The chain couples TRBV10-3 to TRBJ2-6; TRBD1 matches at 7 bases. CDR1 and CDR2 from the germline V gene are ENHRY and SYGVKD. The CDR3 is 16 residues long. J lost 0 bases, V lost 10 bases, and 9 bases had no gene match. DNA of the CDR3: TGTGCCACCGGATCGGGACAGAGCTCTGGGGCCAACGTCCTGACTTTC. Protein sequence: CATGSGQSSGANVLTF.

V usage is TRBV29-1 and J usage is TRBJ2-3; 11 nucleotides align to TRBD1. Losses at the gene ends were 6 bases for V and 1 base for J; bases not matched to a gene: 3. The CDR3 contains 14 residues. CDR1 SQVTM and CDR2 ANQGSEA come from the germline V gene. Written as DNA, the CDR3 is TGCAGCGTCGGACAGGGGGCAGGCACAGATACGCAGTATTTT. This sequence encodes CSVGQGAGTDTQYF.

This clone was seen once. This chain uses TRBV7-2 with TRBJ2-7; D tentatively reads TRBD1 or TRBD2 (6 bases each). V lost 3 bases to trimming and J lost 6 bases, with 18 bases between them. Germline V gene sequence: CDR1 SGHTA, CDR2 FQGNSA. The CDR3 has 15 amino acids. CDR3 nucleotide sequence: TGTGCCAGCAGCTTCGGCCGGGAGCGCAGGGGCGAGCAGTACTTC. This encodes CASSFGRERRGEQYF.

The V gene is TRBV6-6, the J gene TRBJ1-5; no definite D call. Germline values: CDR1 MNHNY, CDR2 SVGAGI (reference sequence). The length of the CDR3 is 16 residues. Trimming cost V 6 bases and J 0 bases, with 15 bases left between them. This CDR3 is CASSYGRRDSNQPQHF. Here the CDR3 DNA reads TGTGCCAGCAGCTACGGACGACGGGATAGCAATCAGCCCCAGCATTTT.

V gene TRBV28 combines with J gene TRBJ2-7; D gene unclear. V was clipped by 7 bases and J by 7 bases, with 17 bases between them. Germline V gives CDR1 MDHEN, CDR2 SYDVKM. This CDR3 has 13 residues. This CDR3 is CASKEDGVKEQYF. The CDR3 nucleotides are TGTGCCAGCAAAGAGGACGGAGTGAAGGAGCAGTACTTC.